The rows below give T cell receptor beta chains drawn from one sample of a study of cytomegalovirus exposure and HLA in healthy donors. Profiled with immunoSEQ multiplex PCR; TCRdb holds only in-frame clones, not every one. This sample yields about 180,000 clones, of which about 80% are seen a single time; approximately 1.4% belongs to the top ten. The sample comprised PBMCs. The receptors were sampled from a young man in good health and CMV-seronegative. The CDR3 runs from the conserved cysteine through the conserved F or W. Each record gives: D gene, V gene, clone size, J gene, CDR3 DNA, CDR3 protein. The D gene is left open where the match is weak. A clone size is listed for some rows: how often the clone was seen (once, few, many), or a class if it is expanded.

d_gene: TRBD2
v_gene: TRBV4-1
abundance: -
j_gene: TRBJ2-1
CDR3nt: TGCGCCAGCAGCCACGGGACTAGCGGGAGCCTAAATGAGCAGTTCTTC
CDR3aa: CASSHGTSGSLNEQFF

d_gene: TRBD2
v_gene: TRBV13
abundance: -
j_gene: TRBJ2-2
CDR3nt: TGTGCCAGCAGCCACGATAGCGGGATCGGCACCGGGGAGCTGTTTTTT
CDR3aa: CASSHDSGIGTGELFF

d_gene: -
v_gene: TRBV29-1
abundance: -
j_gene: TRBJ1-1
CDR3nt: TGCAGCGTTGAAGAGGGGGGGATCGGGACTGAAGCTTTCTTT
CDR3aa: CSVEEGGIGTEAFF

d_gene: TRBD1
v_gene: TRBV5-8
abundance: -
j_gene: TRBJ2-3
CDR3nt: TGTGCCAGCAGCCCACAGGGGTTGGCGGGAGATACGCAGTATTTT
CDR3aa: CASSPQGLAGDTQYF

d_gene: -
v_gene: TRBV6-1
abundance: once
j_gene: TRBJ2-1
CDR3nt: TGTGCCAGCAGCCTCTCGAGCTCCTACAATGAGCAGTTCTTC
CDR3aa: CASSLSSSYNEQFF

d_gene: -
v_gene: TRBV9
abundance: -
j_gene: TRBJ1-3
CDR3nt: TGTGCCAGCAGCGCCCGTTCCTTGACGGGAGGAAACACCATATATTTT
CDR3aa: CASSARSLTGGNTIYF

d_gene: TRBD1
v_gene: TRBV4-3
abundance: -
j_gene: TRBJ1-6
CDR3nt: TGCGCCAGCAGCCAAGAGAGGACAGGGCATAATTCACCCCTCCACTTT
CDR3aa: CASSQERTGHNSPLHF

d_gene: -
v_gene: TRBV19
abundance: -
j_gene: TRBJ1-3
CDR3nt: TGTGCCAGTTACGCCCCCGGGGGAAACACCATATATTTT
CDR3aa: CASYAPGGNTIYF

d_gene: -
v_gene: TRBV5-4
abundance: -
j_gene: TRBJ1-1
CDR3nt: TGTGCCAGCAGGTTTCAGTCTGAAGCTTTCTTT
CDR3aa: CASRFQSEAFF

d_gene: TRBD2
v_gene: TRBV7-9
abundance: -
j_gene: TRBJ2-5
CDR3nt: TGTGCCAGCAGCTTCGGCGGGGGTGGACAAGAGACCCAGTACTTC
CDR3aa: CASSFGGGGQETQYF

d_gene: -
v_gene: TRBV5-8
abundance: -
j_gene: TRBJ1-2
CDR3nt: TGCGCCAGCAGCCGACAGGACCAAGTAAACTATGGCTACACCTTC
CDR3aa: CASSRQDQVNYGYTF

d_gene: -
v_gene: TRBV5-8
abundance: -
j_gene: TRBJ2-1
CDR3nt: TGTGCCAGCAGCTTACAAACCAATGAGCAGTTCTTC
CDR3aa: CASSLQTNEQFF

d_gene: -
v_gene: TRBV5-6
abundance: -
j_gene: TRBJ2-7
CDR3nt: TGTGCCAGCAGCCTAGGGGGTACGACCTACGAGCAGTACTTC
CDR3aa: CASSLGGTTYEQYF

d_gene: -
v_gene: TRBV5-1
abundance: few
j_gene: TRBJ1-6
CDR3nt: TGCGCCAGCAAAGAATTCTCTAATAATTCACCCCTCCACTTT
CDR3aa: CASKEFSNNSPLHF

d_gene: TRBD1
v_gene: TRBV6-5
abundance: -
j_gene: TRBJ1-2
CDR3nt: TGTGCCAGCACTACCGGGACAGGATATGGCTACACCTTC
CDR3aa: CASTTGTGYGYTF

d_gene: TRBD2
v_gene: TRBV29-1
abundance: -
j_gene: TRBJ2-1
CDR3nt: TGCAGCGTTGACCTCGATAGCGGGAATCTGGATGAGCAGTTCTTC
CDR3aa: CSVDLDSGNLDEQFF

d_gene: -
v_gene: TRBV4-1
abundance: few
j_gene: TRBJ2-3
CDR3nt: TGCGCCAGCAGCCAAGAGAGGGGCACAGATACGCAGTATTTT
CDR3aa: CASSQERGTDTQYF

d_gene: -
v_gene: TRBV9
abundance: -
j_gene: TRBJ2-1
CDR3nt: TGTGCCAGCAGCCCCCGACTAGAGTGGGACCATGAGCAGTTCTTC
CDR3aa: CASSPRLEWDHEQFF

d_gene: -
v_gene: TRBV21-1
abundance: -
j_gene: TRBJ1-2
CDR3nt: TGTGCCAGCACTAAGGACAGCCCTAACTATGGCTACACCTTC
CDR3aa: CASTKDSPNYGYTF

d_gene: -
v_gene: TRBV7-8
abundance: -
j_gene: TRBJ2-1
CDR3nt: TGTGCCAGCAGCTCCACCGTTAGCCCCAGCGCCAATGAGCAGTTCTTC
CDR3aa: CASSSTVSPSANEQFF

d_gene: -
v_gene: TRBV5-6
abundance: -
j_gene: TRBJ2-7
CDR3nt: TGTGCCAGCAGCTTGGGGGGGGTTCCCTACGAGCAGTACTTC
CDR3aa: CASSLGGVPYEQYF

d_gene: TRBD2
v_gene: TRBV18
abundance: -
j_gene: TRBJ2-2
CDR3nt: TGTGCCAGCTCACCGGGACTAGCGGGATTCGGGGAGCTGTTTTTT
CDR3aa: CASSPGLAGFGELFF

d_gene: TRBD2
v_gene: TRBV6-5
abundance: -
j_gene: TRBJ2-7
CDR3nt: TGTGCCAGCCAAACGGGGGGAGAGCAGTACTTC
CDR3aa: CASQTGGEQYF

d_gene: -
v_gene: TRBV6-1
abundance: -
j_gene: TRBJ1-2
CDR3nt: TGTGCCAGCAGTGAAGGCAACAGGGTTTGGTATGGCTACACCTTC
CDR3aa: CASSEGNRVWYGYTF

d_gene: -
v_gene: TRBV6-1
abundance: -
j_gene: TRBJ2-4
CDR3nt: TGTGCCAGCAGTGCAGGTGGCGGAGGCAAAAACATTCAGTACTTC
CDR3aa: CASSAGGGGKNIQYF

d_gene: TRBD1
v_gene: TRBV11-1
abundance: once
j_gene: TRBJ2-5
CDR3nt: TGTGCCAGCAGCCTACAGGGGGCCCGGGAGACCCAGTACTTC
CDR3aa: CASSLQGARETQYF

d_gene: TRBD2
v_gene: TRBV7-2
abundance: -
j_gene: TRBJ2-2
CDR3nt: TGTGCCAGCAGCTTAGCTATAGCGGGGGGTTCCGGGGAGCTGTTTTTT
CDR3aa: CASSLAIAGGSGELFF

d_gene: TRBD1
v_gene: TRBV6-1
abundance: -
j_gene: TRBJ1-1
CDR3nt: TGTGCCATTTGGACAGGCCTGAACACTGAAGCTTTCTTT
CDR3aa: CAIWTGLNTEAFF

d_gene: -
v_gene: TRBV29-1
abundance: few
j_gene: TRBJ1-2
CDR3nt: TGCAGCGTTGAAGACAGGGCCGCTCTTCGGGGCTACACCTTC
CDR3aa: CSVEDRAALRGYTF

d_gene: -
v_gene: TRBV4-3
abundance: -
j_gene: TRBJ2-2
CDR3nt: TGCGCCAGCAGCCAAGAGAGCAGGGGTTTCACCGGGGAGCTGTTTTTT
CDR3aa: CASSQESRGFTGELFF

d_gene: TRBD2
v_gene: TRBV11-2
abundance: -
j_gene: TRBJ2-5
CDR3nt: TGTGCCAGCAGCTCCCGATACCTAGCGGACCTCAGGGAGACCCAGTACTTC
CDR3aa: CASSSRYLADLRETQYF